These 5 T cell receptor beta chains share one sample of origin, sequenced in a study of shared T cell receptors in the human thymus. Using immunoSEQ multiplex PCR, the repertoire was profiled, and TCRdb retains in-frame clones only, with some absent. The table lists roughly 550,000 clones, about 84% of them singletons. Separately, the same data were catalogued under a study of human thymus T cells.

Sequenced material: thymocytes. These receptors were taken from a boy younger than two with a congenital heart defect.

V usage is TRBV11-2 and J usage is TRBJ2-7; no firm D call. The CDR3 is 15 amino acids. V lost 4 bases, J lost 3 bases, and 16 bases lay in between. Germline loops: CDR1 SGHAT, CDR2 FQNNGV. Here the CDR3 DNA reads TGTGCCAGCAGCTACCTAGATTCCCCTCTCTACGAGCAGTACTTC. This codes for CASSYLDSPLYEQYF. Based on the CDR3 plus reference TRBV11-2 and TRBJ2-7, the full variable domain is EAGVAQSPRYKIIEKRQSVAFWCNPISGHATLYWYQQILGQGPKLLIQFQNNGVVDDSQLPKDRFSAERLKGVDSTLKIQPAKLEDSAVYLCASSYLDSPLYEQYFGPGTRLTVT.

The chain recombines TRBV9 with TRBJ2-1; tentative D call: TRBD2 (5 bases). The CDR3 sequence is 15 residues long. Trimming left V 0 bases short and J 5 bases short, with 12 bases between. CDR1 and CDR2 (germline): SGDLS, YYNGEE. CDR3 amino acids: CASSVVDLANNEQFF. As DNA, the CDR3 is TGTGCCAGCAGCGTAGTGGATCTAGCTAACAATGAGCAGTTCTTC.

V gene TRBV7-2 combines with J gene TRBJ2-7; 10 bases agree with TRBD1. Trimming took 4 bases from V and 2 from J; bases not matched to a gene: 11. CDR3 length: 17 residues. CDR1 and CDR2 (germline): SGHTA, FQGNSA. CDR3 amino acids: CASSSTTGTGAPYEQYF. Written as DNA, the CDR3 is TGTGCCAGCAGCTCGACCACCGGGACAGGGGCCCCCTACGAGCAGTACTTC.

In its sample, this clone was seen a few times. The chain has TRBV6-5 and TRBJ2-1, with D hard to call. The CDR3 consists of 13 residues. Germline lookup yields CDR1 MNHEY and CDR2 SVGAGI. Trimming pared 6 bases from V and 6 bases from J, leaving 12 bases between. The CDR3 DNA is TGTGCCAGCAGATCCCCTAGTTGCAATGAGCAGTTCTTC. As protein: CASRSPSCNEQFF.

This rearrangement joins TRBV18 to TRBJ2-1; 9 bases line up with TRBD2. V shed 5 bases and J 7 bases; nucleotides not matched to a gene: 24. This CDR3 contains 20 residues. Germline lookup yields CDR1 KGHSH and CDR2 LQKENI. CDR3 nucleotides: TGTGCCAGCTCAGCCGGCTCCGGGACTAGCAGCCCCTCGGTGTGGAATGAGCAGTTCTTC. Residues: CASSAGSGTSSPSVWNEQFF.